The sequence of this TCR beta chain was determined in a study of vaccination effects on CD4 cells after COVID-19. CDR1 and CDR2 from the germline V gene are LGHDT and YNNKEL (reference sequence). The CDR3 extends over 16 amino acids. The V and J ends lost 1 base and 2 bases, in that order; junction bases with no gene match: 4. Within the ViraFEST assay, antigen-specific CD4+ T cells underwent expansion with viral peptide pools prior to sequencing. Following a roughly 11-day culture, CD4+ T cells were purified. Vaccinated recipients, who were negative for nucleocapsid antibodies, had no history of SARS-CoV-2 infection. A few counts support this clone. The antigen remains undetermined. Other DNA variants within this sample encode the same CDR3. Generated by immunoSEQ multiplex PCR, the TCRdb table keeps only in-frame clones and is missing some. The sample contains 50,000 to 60,000 clones, more than 60% of which appear only once.

V and J are TRBV3-1 (or the pseudogene TRBV3-2) and TRBJ1-3, with 8 bases aligning to TRBD1. This receptor was obtained from a human donor who received a COVID-19 vaccine. Sequenced material: CD4+ T cells from PBMCs cultured with SARS-CoV-2 spike peptides, taken before COVID-19 vaccination. CDR3 region: CASSQVQGAPGNTIYF. The CDR3 DNA reads TGTGCCAGCAGCCAAGTTCAGGGGGCGCCTGGAAACACCATATATTTT.